This TCR beta chain was sequenced during a study of T cells in Graves' hyperthyroidism and ophthalmopathy. The study's findings and limits: Most expanded thyroid clonotypes above 0.001 also appeared in blood.

Fresh peripheral blood, roughly 9.3 ml, was the source of the PBMCs. CDR1 and CDR2 (germline): LNHDA, SQIVND (reference sequence). Trimming shortened V by 1 base and J by 5 bases, and 12 bases separated the two germline ends. This CDR3 is 15 amino acids long. Researchers took RNA transcripts and amplified the TCR beta CDR3 regions from them. HTBI primers drove first-round RT-PCR of the TCR CDR3. In TCRdb, the multiplex PCR reads were re-called with MiXCR into one record per CDR3 protein. The sample holds about 200,000 distinct CDR3 sequences, around 17% seen once. Turning to this clonotype: Its target is unknown.

The chain links TRBV19 to TRBJ2-1; tentatively, D is TRBD2 (6 bases). The sample comprised blood. This clonotype was sampled from a woman between 50 and 59 years old with Graves' hyperthyroidism. The CDR3: CASSIGAGTDNEQFF. Written as DNA, the CDR3 is TGTGCCAGTAGTATAGGGGCGGGAACCGACAATGAGCAGTTCTTC.